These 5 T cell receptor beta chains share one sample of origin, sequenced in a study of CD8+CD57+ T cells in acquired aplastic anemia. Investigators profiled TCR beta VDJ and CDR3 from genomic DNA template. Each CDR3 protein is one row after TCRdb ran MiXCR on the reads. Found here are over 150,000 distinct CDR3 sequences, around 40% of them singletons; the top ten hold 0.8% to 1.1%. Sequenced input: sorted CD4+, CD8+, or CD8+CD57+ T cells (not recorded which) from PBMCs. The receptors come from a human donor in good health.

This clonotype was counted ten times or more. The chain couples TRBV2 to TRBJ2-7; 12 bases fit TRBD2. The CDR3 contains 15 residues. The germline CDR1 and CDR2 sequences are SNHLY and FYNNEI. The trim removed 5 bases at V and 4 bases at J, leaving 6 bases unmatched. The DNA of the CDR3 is TGTGCCAGCAGTAGGGGGACTAGCGGGCTTTACGAGCAGTACTTC. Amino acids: CASSRGTSGLYEQYF.

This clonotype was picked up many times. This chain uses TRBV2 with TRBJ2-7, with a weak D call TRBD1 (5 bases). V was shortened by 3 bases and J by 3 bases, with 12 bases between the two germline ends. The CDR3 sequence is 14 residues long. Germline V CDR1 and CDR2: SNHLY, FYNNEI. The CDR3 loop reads CASSDRTNNYEQYF. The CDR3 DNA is TGTGCCAGCAGTGACCGGACAAATAACTACGAGCAGTACTTC.

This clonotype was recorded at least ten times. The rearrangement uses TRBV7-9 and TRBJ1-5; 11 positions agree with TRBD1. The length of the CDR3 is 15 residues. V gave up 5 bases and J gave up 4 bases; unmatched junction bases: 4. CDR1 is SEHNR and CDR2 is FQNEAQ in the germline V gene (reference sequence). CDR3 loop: CASSGGTGGNQPQHF. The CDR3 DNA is TGTGCCAGCAGCGGGGGGACAGGGGGAAATCAGCCCCAGCATTTT. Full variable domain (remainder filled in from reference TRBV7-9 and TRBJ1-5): DTGVSQNPRHKITKRGQNVTFRCDPISEHNRLYWYRQTLGQGPEFLTYFQNEAQLEKSRLLSDRFSAERPKGSFSTLEIQRTEQGDSAMYLCASSGGTGGNQPQHFGDGTRLSIL.

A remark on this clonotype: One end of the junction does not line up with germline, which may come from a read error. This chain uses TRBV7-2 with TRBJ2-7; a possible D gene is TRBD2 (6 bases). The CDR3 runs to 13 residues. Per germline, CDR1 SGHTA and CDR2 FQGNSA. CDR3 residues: CASSPLGGYEQYF. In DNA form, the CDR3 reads TGCGCCAGCAGCCCCCTGGGGGGCTACGAGCAGTACTTC. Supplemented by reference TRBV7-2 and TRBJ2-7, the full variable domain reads GAGVSQSPSNKVTEKGKDVELRCDPISGHTALYWYRQSLGQGLEFLIYFQGNSAPDKSGLPSDRFSAERTGGSVSTLTIQRTQQEDSAVYLCASSPLGGYEQYFGPGTRLTVT.

Here the CDR3 reads CACRHSGTGGTEAFF. Written as DNA, the CDR3 is TGTGCCTGCCGTCATTCCGGGACAGGGGGGACTGAAGCTTTCTTT. The V call is TRBV6-1, the J call TRBJ1-1, with TRBD1 identical over 11 bases. J was trimmed by 5 bases and V by 11 bases; bases with no gene match: 13. The germline V gene has CDR1 MNHNS and CDR2 SASEGT. The CDR3 covers 15 residues.